The source of this TCR beta chain is a study of beta chain features in type 1 diabetes (dated by TCRdb to 2016 to 2019). Background for the entire study: Mean age, gender distribution, total cell number and subset yield did not differ between patients and healthy donors. A total of over 95,000,000 sorted cells were examined across all samples, and RNA yield correlated strongly with the number of cells per subset. In the study, TCRB repertoires of sorted circulating CD4+ T cell subsets from recently diagnosed type 1 diabetes patients were compared with those of matched healthy donors. Regulatory and stem cell-like memory subsets were obtained from only 8 patients and roughly 8 healthy donors, while naive and central memory subsets were obtained from all 28 donors.

The CDR3, from cysteine to phenylalanine, totals 12 residues. The kept DNA is CDR3 alone, 36 bases in frame from the first base. V was cut back by 0 bases and J by 9 bases, leaving a gap of 8 bases between them. From a lookup of the germline V gene (reference sequence), CDR1 and CDR2 are LNHNV and YYDKDF. The entire isolated RNA was reverse transcribed using the High Capacity cDNA Reverse Transcription Kit, and thus expressed TCRB transcripts were sequenced. Naive, central memory and regulatory T cell samples underwent deep immunoSEQ sequencing, averaging around 4 million total reads per sample. After sorted cells were lysed in RLT buffer, RNA was extracted with DNase-treated RNeasy Micro or Mini kits, with the choice depending on cell number. To prevent cross-contamination, each cell subset was processed individually, whereas patient and healthy donor samples were processed jointly. TCRB sequences were amplified from cDNA with the immunoSEQ multiplex PCR, producing 87-bp fragments spanning the CDR3 region. Sequencing of the amplicons was performed on the Illumina HiSeq platform. The paper's processing steps were these. Synthetic template baselines were used to correct PCR bias computationally, reads within Hamming distance 2 were collapsed, and singletons that could not be merged were discarded. By aligning reads against IMGT, V, D and J genes, CDR3 length, and insertions or deletions at six rearrangement sites were assigned. Within each subset, clonotype counts were normalized to sorted cell number, after which true diversity and Gini coefficients were computed with the tcR R package. The overlap coefficient, calculated on TCRB nucleotide sequences, was used to measure repertoire sharing. Held by TCRdb, this immuneACCESS table contains in-frame sequences only and omits some clones. Under half of the omission traces to an unresolved V gene where checked; the cause of the rest is unknown. Clone size and the V and J calls come from that table; the DNA yielded D and trimming. Across this sample there are around 320,000 clones, with around 15% seen only once. Approximately 7% of the sample belongs to the ten largest clones.

General findings and caveats noted by the study authors: PCR may preferentially amplify shorter templates, but because patient and control samples were amplified and corrected together, any resulting skew would affect both groups equally. Fewer insertions and more nucleotide deletions at VDJ recombination sites were observed in patients with type 1 diabetes, implying thymic rearrangement abnormalities. A moderate but significant shortening of TCRB CDR3 length was observed in type 1 diabetes patients in all four CD4+ subsets. Because small numbers of individuals were included in the HLA sub-analyses, any influence of HLA type on TCRB rearrangement was left unresolved. The naive, central memory and regulatory TCRB repertoires appeared to resemble one another more closely among patients than among healthy donors. Because cDNA was sequenced instead of genomic DNA, highly expressing activated cells could be over-represented, though the groups showed no difference in activation or CD3 levels.

From each donor, a single peripheral blood sample of about 116 mL on average was drawn into heparinised tubes. A BD FACSAria II and a panel including CD45RO, CCR7, CD25, CD127, CD95 and CD27 were used to sort naive, central memory, regulatory and stem cell-like memory CD4+ T cells. All sorted populations exceeded 95% purity. PBMCs were isolated right away by Lymphoprep density gradient centrifugation and were stained directly, without culture. To minimize batch effects, samples were stained and sorted in pairs, one healthy donor with one patient per experiment. Notes on this clone: Its antigen specificity is not known. No base quality information exists; no much larger clone differs at one position.

The source is a man aged 30 to 45 in good health. The chain was built from TRBV15 and TRBJ2-5; a weak D assignment points to TRBD1 (5 bases agree). The sample comprised central memory CD4+ T cells from blood. The DNA sequence reads TGTGCCACCAGCAGAGATCAGGGTGCCCAGTACTTC. Its translation is CATSRDQGAQYF.